This entry describes one T cell receptor beta chain. The data were produced by immunoSEQ multiplex PCR, yet TCRdb's version contains in-frame clones alone and is incomplete. The repertoire consists of around 2.1 million clones, with about 93% occurring once and the leading ten covering under 2%. The CDR3 length is 11 residues. CDR1 and CDR2 from the germline V gene are MNHEY and SVGAGI. V was pared by 10 bases and J by 8 bases, with 14 bases between. The data were obtained in a study of shared clonotypes between healthy human individuals. Naive CD8 cells lacked CD45RO and underwent positive selection for CCR7, leaving out terminally differentiated effector memory CD45RA+ cells.

Sequencing input: naive CD8+ T cells from PBMCs. The J gene is TRBJ1-2, the V gene TRBV6-5; D uncertain. The source of this sequence is a man aged 18 to 29 in good health. Some clones in this sample may be carry-over from other donors' samples. Here the CDR3 DNA reads TGTGCCACCGAGTATATCAACGGCTACACCTTC. It yields the protein CATEYINGYTF.